This record concerns one T cell receptor beta chain sequence. What it binds is not known. As to time point: newly diagnosed, previously untreated cHL patient sample. Comparators were PBMCs taken from newly diagnosed, untreated classical Hodgkin lymphoma. Trimming removed 1 base at V and 6 bases at J, with 15 bases between. CDR3 length: 15 residues. The assay was immunoSEQ multiplex PCR, and TCRdb's table has in-frame clones only and misses some. Of approximately 35,000 clones listed, 94% are singletons. The data stem from a study of PD-1 blockade in classical Hodgkin lymphoma. Study observations and caveats: Reported findings placed baseline TCR diversity lower in newly diagnosed patients (compared with healthy donors).

The chain uses TRBV23-1 and TRBJ1-1; TRBD1 might be the D (5 bases). TRBV23-1 is an open reading frame, and its role is uncertain. The source is a human donor with classical Hodgkin lymphoma. The sequenced material came from peripheral blood mononuclear cells (PBMCs). CDR3 region: CASSQYPKGMSEAFF. CDR3 bases: TGCGCCAGCAGTCAATACCCTAAGGGGATGTCTGAAGCTTTCTTT.